Listed below are T cell receptor beta chains from one sample, sequenced in a study of blood T cell repertoires in COVID-19. This table comes from immunoSEQ multiplex PCR, and its TCRdb copy is limited to in-frame clones, with some not included. Of 300,000 to 400,000 clones detected, 75% to 90% appear once; the ten largest clones hold roughly 0.99%. Sequencing was carried out using PBMCs or T cells enriched from blood (not recorded which). Every receptor here comes from a man younger than 35 who had recovered from COVID-19. CDR3s include the opening cysteine and the closing phenylalanine or tryptophan. The D gene is left open where the match is weak. Clone sizes are given selectively: once, few, many, or a class where the clone is expanded.

abundance	d_gene	v_gene	j_gene	CDR3nt	CDR3aa
NA	TRBD1	TRBV29-1	TRBJ1-1	TGCAGCGTTGCCGACAGGGGGCTAGGGACTGAAGCTTTCTTT	CSVADRGLGTEAFF
NA	TRBD1	TRBV19	TRBJ1-2	TGTGCCAGTAGGAAGCAGGGGGTTGATGGCTACACCTTC	CASRKQGVDGYTF
NA	NA	TRBV19	TRBJ1-3	TGTGCCAGTAGTGCCGACTATTTAACTGGAAACACCATATATTTT	CASSADYLTGNTIYF
NA	NA	TRBV5-1	TRBJ2-7	TGCGCCAGCAGCTTGGAGGGGTACGAGCAGTACTTC	CASSLEGYEQYF
NA	NA	TRBV11-2	TRBJ2-2	TGTGCCAGCAGCTTGTCAAATACCGGGGAGCTGTTTTTT	CASSLSNTGELFF
once	NA	TRBV7-8	TRBJ1-4	TGTGCCAGCAGCCCAAGGGGGGGGACACGGGAAAAACTGTTTTTT	CASSPRGGTREKLFF
NA	NA	TRBV2	TRBJ2-2	TGTGCCAGCAATCGGGCCGGGGAGCTGTTTTTT	CASNRAGELFF
NA	TRBD2	TRBV7-3	TRBJ2-5	TGTGCCAGCAGCTATTTAGCGGGAGGCAAGGAGACCCAGTACTTC	CASSYLAGGKETQYF
few	NA	TRBV7-9	TRBJ1-4	TGTGCCAGCAGCTTGGGAGGGAAGAATGAAAAACTGTTTTTT	CASSLGGKNEKLFF
NA	NA	TRBV7-2	TRBJ1-5	TGTGCCAGCAGCACCCCCAGGGAGGAGAATCAGCCCCAGCATTTT	CASSTPREENQPQHF
once	TRBD1	TRBV28	TRBJ2-1	TGTGCCAGCAATAAAGACAGGGGGCAGTTCTTC	CASNKDRGQFF
NA	NA	TRBV4-1	TRBJ1-2	TGCGCCAGCAGCCAAGATCGAATGATTGACAGCTATGGCTACACCTTC	CASSQDRMIDSYGYTF
NA	TRBD2	TRBV5-5	TRBJ2-1	TGTGCCGGGGGGAATAGCGGGATTTGGAATGAGCAGTTCTTC	CAGGNSGIWNEQFF
NA	TRBD2	TRBV10-3	TRBJ2-1	TGTGCCATCACTGGGACTAGGGGGGCCGGTAATGAGCAGTTCTTC	CAITGTRGAGNEQFF
NA	TRBD1	TRBV7-9	TRBJ1-5	TGTGCCAGCAGCCAGGGGACAGCCAATCAGCCCCAGCATTTT	CASSQGTANQPQHF